Listed below are T cell receptor beta chains from one sample, sequenced in a study of PD-1 blockade in mismatch repair-deficient tumors. The table came from immunoSEQ multiplex PCR; TCRdb's copy has only in-frame clones and leaves some out. The sample yields around 120,000 clones, around 87% seen once. This sample comprised peripheral blood, obtained 44 weeks after starting pembrolizumab. These TCRs come from an adult with mismatch repair-deficient cancer. CDR3s include the opening cysteine and the closing phenylalanine or tryptophan. A D gene is named only where the DNA matches it firmly. Not all rows give a size; the values are once, few, many and, for expanded clones, a class.

v_gene	len	d_gene	j_gene	abundance	CDR3nt	CDR3aa
TRBV19	13	-	TRBJ2-1	-	TGTGCCAGTAGTACAAAGGGGCCCAATGAGCAGTTCTTC	CASSTKGPNEQFF
TRBV4-3	14	-	TRBJ1-1	-	TGCGCCAGCAGCCAAGGCGGAGGCCGGGCTGAAGCTTTCTTT	CASSQGGGRAEAFF
TRBV11-2	16	TRBD2	TRBJ2-5	-	TGTGCCAGCAGCCTCAGTCTAGCGGGAGCGAGAGAGACCCAGTACTTC	CASSLSLAGARETQYF
TRBV12-5	17	-	TRBJ1-4	-	TGTGCTAGTGGTTTGCCTCGAGGACCGTCAACTAATGAAAAACTGTTTTTT	CASGLPRGPSTNEKLFF
TRBV28	14	-	TRBJ1-5	-	TGTGCCAGCAGGTGGACAGATAGCAATCAGCCCCAGCATTTT	CASRWTDSNQPQHF
TRBV29-1	14	TRBD1	TRBJ2-2	-	TGCAGCGTAGCCGGGACAGGGGTTACCGGGGAGCTGTTTTTT	CSVAGTGVTGELFF
TRBV5-4	11	-	TRBJ2-7	-	TGTGCCAGCGGGACGGTATACGAGCAGTACTTC	CASGTVYEQYF
TRBV4-3	19	TRBD1	TRBJ1-2	-	TGCGCCAGCAGCCTCCGCTGGGAGGGGACAGGCCTCTTATTCTATGGCTACACCTTC	CASSLRWEGTGLLFYGYTF
TRBV10-2	14	-	TRBJ1-2	-	TGCGCCAGCAGCGCGCCCGAAGGTCCCTATGGCTACACCTTC	CASSAPEGPYGYTF
TRBV28	17	TRBD1	TRBJ1-1	-	TGTGCCAGCAGCGGTCCCCCGACAGGGGTTGGGAACACTGAAGCTTTCTTT	CASSGPPTGVGNTEAFF
TRBV7-2	18	TRBD2	TRBJ2-7	-	TGTGCCAGCAGCGCGCGCGGGACTAGCGGGAGCCGGAAGTACGAGCAGTACTTC	CASSARGTSGSRKYEQYF
TRBV7-2	12	-	TRBJ2-3	-	TGTGCCAGCAGCTTTACCGGGAACACGCAGTATTTT	CASSFTGNTQYF
TRBV27	18	TRBD2	TRBJ2-1	-	TGTGCCAGCAGAAAGGGACTAGCGGGGCTAAGCTCCTACAATGAGCAGTTCTTC	CASRKGLAGLSSYNEQFF
TRBV11-2	13	-	TRBJ2-7	-	TGTGCCAGCAGCTTCGCTAGCGAGTACGAGCAGTACTTC	CASSFASEYEQYF
TRBV27	14	TRBD1	TRBJ1-1	-	TGTGCCAGCAGTTTAGTCCAGGGGGCTGTAGAAGCTTTCTTT	CASSLVQGAVEAFF
TRBV18	13	-	TRBJ2-7	-	TGTGCCAGCTCCCGAGAGCTAGCCCCCGGGCAGTACTTC	CASSRELAPGQYF
TRBV29-1	17	TRBD2	TRBJ2-1	-	TGCAGCGTTGAAAGTTTCTCGGGACTAGCGGGAGCTTTTGAGCAGTTCTTC	CSVESFSGLAGAFEQFF
TRBV30	13	-	TRBJ1-5	-	TGTGCCTGGAAGGGTTTGGGAAATCAGCCCCAGCATTTT	CAWKGLGNQPQHF
TRBV29-1	13	TRBD1	TRBJ1-2	-	TGCAGCGTTGAAGGGACAGGGATCTATGGCTACACCTTC	CSVEGTGIYGYTF
TRBV27	15	-	TRBJ2-1	-	TGTGCCAGCAGTTTAGGGGTTTCCCGCTACAATGAGCAGTTCTTC	CASSLGVSRYNEQFF
TRBV5-6	17	TRBD2	TRBJ2-7	-	TGTGCCAGCAGCCGTACCCGGCAGGCACTAGCGTTCTACGAGCAGTACTTC	CASSRTRQALAFYEQYF
TRBV28	12	-	TRBJ1-5	-	TGTGCCAGCAGTTTCAGGGATCAGCCCCAGCATTTT	CASSFRDQPQHF
TRBV11-3	13	-	TRBJ2-7	-	TGTGCCAGCAGAAAACCAAGGGGGTACGAGCAGTACTTC	CASRKPRGYEQYF
TRBV5-1	15	-	TRBJ2-2	-	TGCGCCAGCAGCTCTAGACAGTCGAACACCGGGGAGCTGTTTTTT	CASSSRQSNTGELFF
TRBV18	13	TRBD2	TRBJ2-7	-	TGTGCCAGCTCAGGGGACTACTCCTACGAGCAGTACTTC	CASSGDYSYEQYF
TRBV13	15	TRBD1	TRBJ2-1	-	TGTGCCAGCAGCTCCCGGGACAGGGTAGACAATGAGCAGTTCTTC	CASSSRDRVDNEQFF
TRBV7-9	16	TRBD1	TRBJ2-5	-	TGTGCCAGCAGCTTATTCGACAGGGACGGGGTAGAGACCCAGTACTTC	CASSLFDRDGVETQYF
TRBV9	13	-	TRBJ1-5	-	TGTGCCAGCAGCCTAGGTAGCAATCAGCCCCAGCATTTT	CASSLGSNQPQHF
TRBV25-1	14	-	TRBJ2-5	-	TGTGCCAGCAGTGAAGCGGGGTCCAGAGAGACCCAGTACTTC	CASSEAGSRETQYF
TRBV19	18	TRBD2	TRBJ2-1	-	TGTGCCAGTAGTACCGGGCTAGCGGGGGCGGGCTCCTACAATGAGCAGTTCTTC	CASSTGLAGAGSYNEQFF
TRBV29-1	12	-	TRBJ2-5	-	TGCAGCGTTGAGAAAGGGGGGAAGACCCAGTACTTC	CSVEKGGKTQYF
TRBV28	12	-	TRBJ1-3	few	TGTGCCAGCAGGTCGGATGGAAACACCATATATTTT	CASRSDGNTIYF
TRBV29-1	12	-	TRBJ1-2	-	TGCAGCGTTGAAGTGCCACCGGGCGGCTACACCTTC	CSVEVPPGGYTF
TRBV11-1	15	-	TRBJ2-1	-	TGTGCCAGCAGTGGGGGGAGACCCAAGGACAATGAGCAGTTCTTC	CASSGGRPKDNEQFF
TRBV6-6	13	-	TRBJ2-7	once	TGTGCCAGCAGTTACCCAGGACTTTACGAGCAGTACTTC	CASSYPGLYEQYF
TRBV2	15	TRBD1	TRBJ1-2	-	TGTGCCAGCAGCCCCGGGACAGGGGGTTACTATGGCTACACCTTC	CASSPGTGGYYGYTF
TRBV7-6	16	-	TRBJ2-3	-	TGTGCCAGCAGCTCCCGTTCCGGAGGGCCCCCAGATACGCAGTATTTT	CASSSRSGGPPDTQYF
TRBV5-5	14	TRBD1	TRBJ1-4	once	TGTGCCAGCAGCCGGACAGGGTCTAATGAAAAACTGTTTTTT	CASSRTGSNEKLFF
TRBV4-3	13	-	TRBJ1-5	-	TGCGCCAGCAGCCTTGGCCCTTATCAGCCCCAGCATTTT	CASSLGPYQPQHF